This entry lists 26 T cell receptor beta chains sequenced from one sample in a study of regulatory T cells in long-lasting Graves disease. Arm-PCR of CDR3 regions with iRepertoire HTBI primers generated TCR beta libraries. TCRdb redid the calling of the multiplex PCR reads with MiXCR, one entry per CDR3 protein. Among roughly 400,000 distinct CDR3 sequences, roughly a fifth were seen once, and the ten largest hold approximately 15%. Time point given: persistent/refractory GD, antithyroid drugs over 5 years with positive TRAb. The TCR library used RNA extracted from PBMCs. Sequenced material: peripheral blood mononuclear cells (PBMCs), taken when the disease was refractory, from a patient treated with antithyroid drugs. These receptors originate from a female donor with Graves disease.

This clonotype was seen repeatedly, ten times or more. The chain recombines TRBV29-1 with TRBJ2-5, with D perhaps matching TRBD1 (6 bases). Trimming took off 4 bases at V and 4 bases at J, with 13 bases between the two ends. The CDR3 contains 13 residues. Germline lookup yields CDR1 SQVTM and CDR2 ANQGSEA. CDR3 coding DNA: TGCAGCGTTGTACAGGGTGGATCAGAGACCCAGTACTTC. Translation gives CSVVQGGSETQYF. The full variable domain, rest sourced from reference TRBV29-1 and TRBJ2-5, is SAVISQKPSRDICQRGTSLTIQCQVDSQVTMMFWYRQQPGQSLTLIATANQGSEATYESGFVIDKFPISRPNLTFSTLTVSNMSPEDSSIYLCSVVQGGSETQYFGPGTRLLVL.

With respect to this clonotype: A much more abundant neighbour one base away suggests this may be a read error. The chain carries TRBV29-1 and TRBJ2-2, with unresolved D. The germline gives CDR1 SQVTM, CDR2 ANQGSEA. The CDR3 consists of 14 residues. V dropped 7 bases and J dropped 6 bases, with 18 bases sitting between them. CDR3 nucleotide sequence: TGCAGCGCAACGACTCTGGTCCCCCCCGGGGAGCTGTTTTTT. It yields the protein CSATTLVPPGELFF.

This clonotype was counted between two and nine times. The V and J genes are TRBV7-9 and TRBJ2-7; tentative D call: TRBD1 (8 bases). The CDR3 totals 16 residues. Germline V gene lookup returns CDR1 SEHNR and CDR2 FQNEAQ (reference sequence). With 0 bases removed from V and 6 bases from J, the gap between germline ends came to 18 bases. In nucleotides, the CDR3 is TGTGCCAGCAGCTTAGCGCTCAGGAACAGGGGGGGCGAGCAGTACTTC. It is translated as CASSLALRNRGGEQYF.

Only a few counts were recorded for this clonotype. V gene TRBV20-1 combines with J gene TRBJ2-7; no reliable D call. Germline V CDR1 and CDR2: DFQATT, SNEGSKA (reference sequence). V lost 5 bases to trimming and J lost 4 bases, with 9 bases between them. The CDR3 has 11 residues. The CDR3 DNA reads TGCAGTGCTCAACAGTGGTACGAGCAGTACTTC. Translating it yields CSAQQWYEQYF.

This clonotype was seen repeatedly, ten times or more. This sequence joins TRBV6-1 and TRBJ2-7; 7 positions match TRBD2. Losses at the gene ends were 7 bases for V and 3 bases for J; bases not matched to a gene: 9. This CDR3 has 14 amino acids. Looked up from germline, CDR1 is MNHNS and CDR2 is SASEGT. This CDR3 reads CASTERELVYEQYF. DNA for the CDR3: TGTGCCAGCACTGAGCGGGAATTGGTCTACGAGCAGTACTTC.

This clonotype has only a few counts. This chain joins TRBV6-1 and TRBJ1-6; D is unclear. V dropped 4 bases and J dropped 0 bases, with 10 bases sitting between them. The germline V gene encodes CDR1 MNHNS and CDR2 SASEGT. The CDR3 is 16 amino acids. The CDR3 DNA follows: TGTGCCAGCAGTGCCGACATGAGCTCCTATAATTCACCCCTCCACTTT. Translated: CASSADMSSYNSPLHF.

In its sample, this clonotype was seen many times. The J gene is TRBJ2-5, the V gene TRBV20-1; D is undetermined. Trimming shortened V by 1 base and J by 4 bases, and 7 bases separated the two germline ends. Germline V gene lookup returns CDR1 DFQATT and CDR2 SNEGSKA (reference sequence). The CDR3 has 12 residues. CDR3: CSARGGLETQYF. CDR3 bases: TGCAGTGCTAGAGGCGGCCTAGAGACCCAGTACTTC.

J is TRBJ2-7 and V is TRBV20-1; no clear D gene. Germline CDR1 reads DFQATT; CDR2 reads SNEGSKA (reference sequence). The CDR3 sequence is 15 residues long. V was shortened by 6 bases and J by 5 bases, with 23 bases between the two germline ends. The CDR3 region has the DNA TGCAGTGCCCCAATGTTAGCTAGGGTAAAAGACGAGCAGTACTTC. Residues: CSAPMLARVKDEQYF.

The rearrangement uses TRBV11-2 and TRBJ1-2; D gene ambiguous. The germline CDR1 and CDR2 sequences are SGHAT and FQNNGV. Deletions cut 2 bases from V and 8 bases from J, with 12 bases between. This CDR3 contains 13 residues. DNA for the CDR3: TGTGCCAGCAGCTTAAGTACTACAGACGGCTACACCTTC. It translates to CASSLSTTDGYTF.

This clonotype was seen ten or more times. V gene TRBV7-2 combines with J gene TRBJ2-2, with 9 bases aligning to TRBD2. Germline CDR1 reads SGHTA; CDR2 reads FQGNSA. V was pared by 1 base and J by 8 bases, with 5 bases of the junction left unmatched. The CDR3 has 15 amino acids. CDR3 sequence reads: CASSLVGTSSGELFF. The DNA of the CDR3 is TGTGCCAGCAGCTTAGTTGGGACTAGCTCGGGGGAGCTGTTTTTT.

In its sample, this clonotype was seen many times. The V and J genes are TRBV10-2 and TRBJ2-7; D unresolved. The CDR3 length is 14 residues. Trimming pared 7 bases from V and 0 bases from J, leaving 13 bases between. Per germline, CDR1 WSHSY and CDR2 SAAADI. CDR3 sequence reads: CASTGFLSSYEQYF. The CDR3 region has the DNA TGCGCCAGCACCGGATTCTTAAGCTCCTACGAGCAGTACTTC.

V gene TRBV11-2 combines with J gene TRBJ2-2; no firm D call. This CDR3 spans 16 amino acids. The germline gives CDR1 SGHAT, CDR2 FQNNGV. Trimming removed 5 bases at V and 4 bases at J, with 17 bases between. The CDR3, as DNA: TGTGCCAGCAGCGCCCCGGCCGGTTTAGGCACCGGGGAGCTGTTTTTT. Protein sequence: CASSAPAGLGTGELFF.

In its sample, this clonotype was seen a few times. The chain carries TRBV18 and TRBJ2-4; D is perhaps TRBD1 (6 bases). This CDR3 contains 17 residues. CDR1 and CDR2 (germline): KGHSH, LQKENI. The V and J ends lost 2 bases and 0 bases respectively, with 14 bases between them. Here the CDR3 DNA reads TGTGCCAGCTCACCAAGTGACAGGAGACTAGCCAAAAACATTCAGTACTTC. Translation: CASSPSDRRLAKNIQYF. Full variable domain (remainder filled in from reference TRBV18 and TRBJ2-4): NAGVMQNPRHLVRRRGQEARLRCSPMKGHSHVYWYRQLPEEGLKFMVYLQKENIIDESGMPKERFSAEFPKEGPSILRIQQVVRGDSAAYFCASSPSDRRLAKNIQYFGAGTRLSVL.

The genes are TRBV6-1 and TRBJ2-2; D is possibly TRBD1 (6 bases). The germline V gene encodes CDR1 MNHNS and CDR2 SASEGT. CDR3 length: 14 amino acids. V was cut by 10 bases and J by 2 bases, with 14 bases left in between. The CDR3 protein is CAIGEGGNTGELFF. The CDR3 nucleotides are TGTGCCATCGGGGAAGGGGGTAACACCGGGGAGCTGTTTTTT.

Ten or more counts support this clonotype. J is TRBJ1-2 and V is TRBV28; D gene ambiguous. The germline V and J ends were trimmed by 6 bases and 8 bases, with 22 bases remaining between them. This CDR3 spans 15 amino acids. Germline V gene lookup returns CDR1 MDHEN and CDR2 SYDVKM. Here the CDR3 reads CASSPILSVGRGYTF. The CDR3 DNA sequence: TGTGCCAGCAGCCCGATCCTTTCAGTAGGGCGAGGCTACACCTTC.

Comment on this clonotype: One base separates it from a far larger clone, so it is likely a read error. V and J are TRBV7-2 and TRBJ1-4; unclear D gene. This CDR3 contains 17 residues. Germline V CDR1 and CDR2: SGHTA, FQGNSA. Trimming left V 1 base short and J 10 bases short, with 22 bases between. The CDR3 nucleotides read TGTGCCAGCAGCTTAGAGAGGACTTGGAGTACCAAAAGAAAACTGTTTTTT. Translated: CASSLERTWSTKRKLFF.

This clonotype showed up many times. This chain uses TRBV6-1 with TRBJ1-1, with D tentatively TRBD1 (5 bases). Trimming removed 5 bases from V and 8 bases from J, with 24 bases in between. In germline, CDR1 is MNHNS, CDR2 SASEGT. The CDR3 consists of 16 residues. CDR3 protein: CASSTRYDWDSREAFF. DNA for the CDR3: TGTGCCAGCAGTACCCGATATGATTGGGACTCGCGGGAAGCTTTCTTT.

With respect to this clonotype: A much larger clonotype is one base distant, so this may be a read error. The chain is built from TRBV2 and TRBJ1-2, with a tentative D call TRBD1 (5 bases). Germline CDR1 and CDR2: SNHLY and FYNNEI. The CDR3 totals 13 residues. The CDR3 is CASKGDSNYGCTF. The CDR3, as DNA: TGTGCCAGCAAAGGAGACAGTAACTATGGCTGCACCTTC.

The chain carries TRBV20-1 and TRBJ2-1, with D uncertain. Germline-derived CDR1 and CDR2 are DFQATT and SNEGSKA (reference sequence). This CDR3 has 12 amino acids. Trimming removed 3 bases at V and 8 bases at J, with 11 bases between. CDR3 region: CSASLEMDEQFF. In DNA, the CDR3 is TGCAGTGCTAGCCTAGAAATGGATGAGCAGTTCTTC.

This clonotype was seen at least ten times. The CDR3 DNA sequence: TGTGCCAGTGGACGGGACAATCAGCCCCAGCATTTT. It is translated as CASGRDNQPQHF. This chain connects TRBV2 to TRBJ1-5; D not certain. With 9 bases removed from V and 3 bases from J, the gap between germline ends came to 9 bases. The CDR3 extends over 12 amino acids. Germline CDR1 is SNHLY and CDR2 is FYNNEI.

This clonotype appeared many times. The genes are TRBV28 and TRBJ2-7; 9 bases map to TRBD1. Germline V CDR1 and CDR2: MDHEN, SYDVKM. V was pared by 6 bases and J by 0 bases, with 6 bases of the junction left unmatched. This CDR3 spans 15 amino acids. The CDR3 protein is CASSRGTGSSYEQYF. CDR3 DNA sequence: TGTGCCAGCAGCCGAGGGACAGGGAGCTCCTACGAGCAGTACTTC.

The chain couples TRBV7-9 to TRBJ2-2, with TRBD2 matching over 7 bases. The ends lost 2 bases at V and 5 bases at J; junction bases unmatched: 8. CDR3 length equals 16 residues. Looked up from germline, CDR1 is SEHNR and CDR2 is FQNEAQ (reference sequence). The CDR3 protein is CASSLKGGSETGELFF. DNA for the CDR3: TGTGCCAGCAGCTTAAAGGGCGGGAGTGAGACCGGGGAGCTGTTTTTT.

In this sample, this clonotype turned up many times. CDR3 sequence: CAWGAAYEQYF. DNA for the CDR3: TGTGCCTGGGGGGCAGCCTACGAGCAGTACTTC. V and J are TRBV30 and TRBJ2-7; possibly TRBD1 for D (5 bases). Germline values: CDR1 GTSNPN, CDR2 SVGIG (reference sequence). This CDR3 spans 11 amino acids. V shed 5 bases and J shed 2 bases, with 7 bases lying between them. Supplemented by reference TRBV30 and TRBJ2-7, the full variable domain reads SQTIHQWPATLVQPVGSPLSLECTVEGTSNPNLYWYRQAAGRGLQLLFYSVGIGQISSEVPQNLSASRPQDRQFILSSKKLLLSDSGFYLCAWGAAYEQYFGPGTRLTVT.

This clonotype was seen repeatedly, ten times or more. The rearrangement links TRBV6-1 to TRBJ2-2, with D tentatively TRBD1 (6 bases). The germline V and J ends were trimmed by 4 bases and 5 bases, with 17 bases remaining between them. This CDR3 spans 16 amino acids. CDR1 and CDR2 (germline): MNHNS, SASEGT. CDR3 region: CASSGQGPLGTGELFF. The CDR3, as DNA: TGTGCCAGCAGTGGCCAGGGGCCCCTAGGGACCGGGGAGCTGTTTTTT.

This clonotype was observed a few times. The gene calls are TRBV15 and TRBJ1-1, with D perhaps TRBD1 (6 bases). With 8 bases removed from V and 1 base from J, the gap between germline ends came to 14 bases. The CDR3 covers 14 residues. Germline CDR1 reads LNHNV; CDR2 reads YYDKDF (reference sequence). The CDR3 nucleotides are TGTGCCACCGTTGCGGGGGCCGAGAACACTGAAGCTTTCTTT. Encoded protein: CATVAGAENTEAFF.

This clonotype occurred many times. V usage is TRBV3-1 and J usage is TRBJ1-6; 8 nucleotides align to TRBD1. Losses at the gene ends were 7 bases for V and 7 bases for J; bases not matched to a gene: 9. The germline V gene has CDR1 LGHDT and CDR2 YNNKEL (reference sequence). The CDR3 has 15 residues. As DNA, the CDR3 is TGTGCCAGCACCCCCGGACAGGGAAGGAATTCACCCCTCCACTTT. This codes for CASTPGQGRNSPLHF.